Presented here are 31 T cell receptor beta chains from one specimen sequenced in a study of CD8+ T cells in alopecia areata. Treatment denoted: oral pan-JAK inhibitor, 5-10 mg twice daily. Isolated RNA was reverse transcribed into cDNA used as the sequencing template. Clones were read by immunoSEQ multiplex PCR, and TCRdb kept only the in-frame ones, dropping some. The sample holds 150,000 to 200,000 clones, just over 65% seen once. The sample in question was CD4+ T cells sorted from blood, obtained at week 4, from a patient treated with tofacitinib. These receptor sequences come from a human donor with alopecia areata.

The chain joins TRBV7-2 to TRBJ2-5; 7 bases fit TRBD1. Germline assignment: CDR1 SGHTA and CDR2 FQGNSA. V lost 8 bases, J lost 5 bases, and 5 bases stayed unmatched. The CDR3 consists of 12 residues. The CDR3 sequence: CASLGGGETQYF. The CDR3 DNA is TGTGCCAGCCTAGGGGGCGGGGAGACCCAGTACTTC. Complete variable domain (other parts from reference TRBV7-2 and TRBJ2-5): GAGVSQSPSNKVTEKGKDVELRCDPISGHTALYWYRQSLGQGLEFLIYFQGNSAPDKSGLPSDRFSAERTGGSVSTLTIQRTQQEDSAVYLCASLGGGETQYFGPGTRLLVL.

The gene calls are TRBV6-5 and TRBJ1-5; a weak D match, TRBD1 (5 bases). CDR3 length: 14 amino acids. V was cut by 0 bases and J by 7 bases, with 10 bases left in between. Germline lookup yields CDR1 MNHEY and CDR2 SVGAGI. CDR3 residues: CASSYSSGTQPQHF. Written as DNA, the CDR3 is TGTGCCAGCAGTTACTCGTCCGGGACCCAGCCCCAGCATTTT.

As to this clone: The same CDR3 also results from other DNA sequences found in this sample. The V and J genes are TRBV5-1 and TRBJ2-3; no definite D call. With 0 bases removed from V and 5 bases from J, the gap between germline ends came to 1 base. Germline V gene data show CDR1 as SGHRS and CDR2 as YFSETQ. The CDR3 totals 11 residues. This chain's CDR3 is CASSLEDTQYF. As DNA, the CDR3 is TGCGCCAGCAGCTTGGAAGATACGCAGTATTTT.

This clone was detected once. This chain uses TRBV29-1 with TRBJ1-2; tentative D call: TRBD1 (5 bases). Germline V gives CDR1 SQVTM, CDR2 ANQGSEA. V was clipped by 7 bases and J by 5 bases, with 14 bases between them. The CDR3 loop spans 12 amino acids. Here the CDR3 reads CSARQQGYGYTF. CDR3 sequence (DNA): TGCAGCGCTCGACAGCAAGGTTATGGCTACACCTTC.

The CDR3 spells CASSQDPRGEQFF. CDR3 coding DNA: TGTGCCAGCAGCCAAGATCCGCGGGGCGAGCAGTTCTTC. The rearrangement uses TRBV4-2 and TRBJ2-1; D is perhaps TRBD2 (6 bases). CDR1 and CDR2 from the germline V gene are LGHNA and YNFKEQ. Trimming took off 0 bases at V and 10 bases at J, with 10 bases between the two ends. This CDR3 contains 13 residues.

This chain connects TRBV2 to TRBJ1-6, with D possibly TRBD1 on 5 matching bases. The V end lost 10 bases, the J end lost 6 bases, and 13 bases lay between the germline ends. CDR1 and CDR2 from the germline V gene are SNHLY and FYNNEI. The CDR3 runs to 13 residues. In DNA, the CDR3 is TGTGCCACTCATGACAGTCCTAATTCACCCCTCCACTTT. It yields the protein CATHDSPNSPLHF.

The chain couples TRBV6-5 to TRBJ1-1; unclear D gene. This CDR3 is built from 16 residues. Per the germline V gene, CDR1 is MNHEY and CDR2 is SVGAGI. The germline V and J ends were trimmed by 0 bases and 0 bases, with 11 bases remaining between them. The CDR3 here is CASSYSAGGMNTEAFF. CDR3 in DNA: TGTGCCAGCAGTTACTCGGCCGGCGGGATGAACACTGAAGCTTTCTTT.

The chain links TRBV30 to TRBJ1-1; no definite D call. Trimming took 4 bases from V and 1 from J, leaving 13 bases between them. The CDR3 has 14 amino acids. CDR1 is GTSNPN, CDR2 SVGIG, per germline (reference sequence). The DNA of the CDR3 is TGTGCCTGGATCCCCCGGGTTAAGAACACTGAAGCTTTCTTT. This gives the protein CAWIPRVKNTEAFF.

The gene calls are TRBV30 and TRBJ1-2; D gene unclear. Between the trimmed V and J ends, which lost 0 bases and 3 bases, there was a span of 8 bases. The CDR3 is 13 amino acids. Germline V CDR1 and CDR2: GTSNPN, SVGIG (reference sequence). CDR3 sequence reads: CAWSVRQDYGYTF. The DNA of the CDR3 is TGTGCCTGGAGTGTACGCCAGGACTATGGCTACACCTTC.

V usage is TRBV29-1 and J usage is TRBJ2-1; 11 nucleotides agree with TRBD2. J was trimmed by 5 bases and V by 5 bases; bases with no gene match: 5. CDR1 SQVTM and CDR2 ANQGSEA come from the germline V gene. There are 14 residues in the CDR3. The CDR3 sequence: CSVPTSGVNNEQFF. In nucleotides, the CDR3 is TGCAGCGTTCCGACTAGCGGGGTAAACAATGAGCAGTTCTTC.

This clone was observed a handful of times. As DNA, the CDR3 is TGTGCCAGCAGCCAAGATGCGACAGGGGGTGGGGGATATAATTCACCCCTCCACTTT. It encodes CASSQDATGGGGYNSPLHF. This chain connects TRBV4-2 to TRBJ1-6; 9 bases map to TRBD1. This CDR3 is built from 19 residues. Germline lookup yields CDR1 LGHNA and CDR2 YNFKEQ. V was pared by 0 bases and J by 4 bases, with 10 bases of the junction left unmatched.

This clone has just a few counts. The chain carries TRBV7-6 and TRBJ1-1, with unresolved D. Germline V gene lookup returns CDR1 SGHVS and CDR2 FNYEAQ. This CDR3 spans 13 amino acids. V was trimmed by 1 base and J by 1 base, leaving 4 bases between them. This CDR3 reads CASSLGQNTEAFF. The CDR3 DNA reads as TGTGCCAGCAGCTTAGGACAGAACACTGAAGCTTTCTTT.

The genes are TRBV10-3 and TRBJ1-1, with 7 positions matching TRBD1. Germline V gene data show CDR1 as ENHRY and CDR2 as SYGVKD. V lost 5 bases, J lost 3 bases, and 6 bases stayed unmatched. CDR3 length: 14 residues. DNA for the CDR3: TGTGCCATCAGTCAGACAGGGTCGGACACTGAAGCTTTCTTT. Its translation: CAISQTGSDTEAFF.

The chain links TRBV30 to TRBJ1-5, with D possibly matching TRBD1 (6 bases). Germline lookup yields CDR1 GTSNPN and CDR2 SVGIG (reference sequence). The CDR3 consists of 15 residues. V was shortened by 1 base and J by 0 bases, with 10 bases between the two germline ends. CDR3 DNA: TGTGCCTGGAGTGGGGGGACATATAGCAATCAGCCCCAGCATTTT. Encoded protein: CAWSGGTYSNQPQHF.

The chain is built from TRBV15 and TRBJ1-5; D remains ambiguous. This CDR3 comprises 14 residues. V lost 0 bases, J lost 7 bases, and 10 bases lay in between. Germline V CDR1 and CDR2: LNHNV, YYDKDF (reference sequence). The DNA of the CDR3 is TGTGCCACCAGCAGAGATCGGGAGTTCCAGCCCCAGCATTTT. It is translated as CATSRDREFQPQHF.

The chain carries TRBV29-1 and TRBJ2-6; the match to TRBD1 covers 9 bases. CDR3 length: 16 residues. CDR1 SQVTM and CDR2 ANQGSEA come from the germline V gene. The ends lost 5 bases at V and 1 base at J; junction bases unmatched: 6. The CDR3 sequence is CSVQQGAKSGANVLTF. The CDR3 DNA reads as TGCAGCGTTCAACAGGGGGCAAAGTCTGGGGCCAACGTCCTGACTTTC. Full variable domain (outside the CDR3, taken from reference TRBV29-1 and TRBJ2-6): SAVISQKPSRDICQRGTSLTIQCQVDSQVTMMFWYRQQPGQSLTLIATANQGSEATYESGFVIDKFPISRPNLTFSTLTVSNMSPEDSSIYLCSVQQGAKSGANVLTFGAGSRLTVL.

The rearrangement uses TRBV28 and TRBJ2-2, with 9 bases lining up with TRBD2. From germline, CDR1 is MDHEN and CDR2 SYDVKM. This CDR3 region has 16 residues. V trimming: 1 base; J trimming: 4 bases; junction bases outside the gene matches: 4. The DNA for the CDR3 is TGTGCCAGCAGTTTATCTGCGGGGGGGCGCACCGGGGAGCTGTTTTTT. Protein sequence: CASSLSAGGRTGELFF.

This clone was seen a few times. The chain carries TRBV19 and TRBJ1-4; D not resolved. This CDR3 spans 11 amino acids. In germline, CDR1 is LNHDA, CDR2 SQIVND (reference sequence). V shed 8 bases and J shed 12 bases, with 13 bases lying between them. The CDR3 loop reads CASRWQAELFF. The CDR3 DNA is TGTGCCAGTCGTTGGCAGGCCGAACTGTTTTTT.

The V gene is TRBV5-6, the J gene TRBJ2-5; D is ambiguous. This CDR3 has 14 residues. Germline values: CDR1 SGHDT, CDR2 YYEEEE. V lost 1 base and J 3 bases, leaving 10 bases between the germline ends. Here the CDR3 reads CASSLPIREETQYF. In DNA, the CDR3 is TGTGCCAGCAGCTTGCCAATTAGAGAAGAGACCCAGTACTTC.

This sequence joins TRBV29-1 and TRBJ2-5, with 9 bases aligning to TRBD2. This CDR3 is 12 amino acids long. In germline, CDR1 is SQVTM, CDR2 ANQGSEA. The CDR3 sequence is CSSGLARETQYF. The CDR3 region has the DNA TGCAGTTCGGGACTAGCTAGAGAGACCCAGTACTTC.

The rearrangement joins TRBV7-8 to TRBJ1-2; no reliable D call. The CDR3 runs to 15 residues. Trimming cost V 1 base and J 6 bases, with 15 bases left between them. Germline CDR1 and CDR2: SGHVS and FQNEAQ. CDR3 DNA: TGTGCCAGCAGCTTAGGGGGAGCGGGCTTTGATGGCTACACCTTC. Encoded protein: CASSLGGAGFDGYTF.

The chain recombines TRBV30 with TRBJ1-2, with D perhaps matching TRBD1 (5 bases). Deletions cut 5 bases from V and 5 bases from J, with 12 bases between. The CDR3 is made up of 12 amino acids. The V gene's germline CDR1 is GTSNPN and CDR2 SVGIG (reference sequence). In DNA form, the CDR3 reads TGTGCCTGGGGGACGGAACTATATGGCTACACCTTC. Translating it yields CAWGTELYGYTF.

The V call is TRBV11-2, the J call TRBJ2-6; D unresolved. Trimming removed 1 base from V and 0 bases from J, with 10 bases in between. The germline V gene has CDR1 SGHAT and CDR2 FQNNGV. The CDR3 sequence is 17 residues long. DNA of the CDR3: TGTGCCAGCAGCTTAGGACGAGGTGGCTCTGGGGCCAACGTCCTGACTTTC. Translation gives CASSLGRGGSGANVLTF.

The chain combines TRBV9 with TRBJ1-2, with 12 bases that match TRBD1. The CDR3 extends over 15 amino acids. CDR1 SGDLS and CDR2 YYNGEE come from the germline V gene. The V and J ends lost 4 bases and 7 bases, in that order; junction bases with no gene match: 8. This CDR3 reads CASSPTGTGGFGYTF. As DNA, the CDR3 is TGTGCCAGCAGCCCAACCGGGACAGGGGGCTTTGGCTACACCTTC.

This chain uses TRBV15 with TRBJ2-6; D possibly matches TRBD1 or TRBD2 (5 bases each). This CDR3 spans 15 amino acids. CDR1 and CDR2 (germline): LNHNV, YYDKDF (reference sequence). V shed 6 bases and J shed 2 bases, with 11 bases lying between them. The chain's CDR3 is CATRMGRAGANVLTF. Here the CDR3 DNA reads TGTGCCACCAGAATGGGACGTGCTGGGGCCAACGTCCTGACTTTC.

Concerning this clone itself: This sample includes further DNA sequences coding for the same CDR3. The chain carries TRBV30 and TRBJ1-2; 8 bases match TRBD1. Germline CDR1 is GTSNPN and CDR2 is SVGIG (reference sequence). CDR3 size: 11 residues. V lost 4 bases and J lost 8; bases outside the gene matches: 3. The CDR3 nucleotides read TGTGCCTGGACAGGGGGCAACGGCTACACCTTC. It encodes CAWTGGNGYTF.

The V gene is TRBV7-2, the J gene TRBJ1-6; 7 bases match TRBD1. V was clipped by 6 bases and J by 5 bases; unmatched bases: 4. CDR1 SGHTA and CDR2 FQGNSA come from the germline V gene. This CDR3 is 14 amino acids long. For the CDR3, the DNA is TGTGCCAGCAGGCACAGGGGCCATAATTCACCCCTCCACTTT. Its protein is CASRHRGHNSPLHF.

This sequence joins TRBV5-1 and TRBJ2-5; D is ambiguous. The V end lost 2 bases, the J end lost 1 base, and 6 bases lay between the germline ends. CDR1 and CDR2 (germline): SGHRS, YFSETQ. The CDR3 is 13 amino acids. CDR3 sequence reads: CASSFTGQETQYF. The CDR3 DNA follows: TGCGCCAGCAGCTTTACTGGCCAAGAGACCCAGTACTTC.

CDR3 bases: TGTGCCAGCAGTTATTCTCACGAGCAGTACTTC. Translated: CASSYSHEQYF. This sequence joins TRBV6-6 and TRBJ2-7, with unresolved D. V dropped 3 bases and J dropped 5 bases, with 5 bases sitting between them. This CDR3 contains 11 residues. Germline V gene data show CDR1 as MNHNY and CDR2 as SVGAGI (reference sequence).

As DNA, the CDR3 is TGTGCCAGCAGCTTAGACAGGGTTGGCGAGCAGTACTTC. Translated, it gives CASSLDRVGEQYF. The chain uses TRBV5-4 and TRBJ2-5; 7 positions agree with TRBD1. The assigned J gene may be wrong: the sequence end matches TRBJ2-7 better. The germline CDR1 and CDR2 sequences are SGHNT and YYREEE (reference sequence). The CDR3 is 13 residues long.

This chain connects TRBV7-2 to TRBJ2-1, with 8 bases aligning to TRBD2. V lost 2 bases and J lost 3; bases outside the gene matches: 3. Germline lookup yields CDR1 SGHTA and CDR2 FQGNSA. CDR3 length equals 15 residues. The CDR3 region has the DNA TGTGCCAGCAGCTTAAGCAGCGGGGGCTACAATGAGCAGTTCTTC. Its protein product is CASSLSSGGYNEQFF.